These 20 T cell receptor beta chains were all obtained from the same sample, sequenced in a study of T cell responses to AZD1222 COVID-19 vaccine. Clones were read by immunoSEQ multiplex PCR, and TCRdb kept only the in-frame ones, dropping some. Here the sample spans 15,000 to 20,000 clones, roughly nine tenths being singletons. The sample in question was peripheral blood, obtained 28 days after the second AZD1222 dose. The receptors come from an adult who received the AZD1222 COVID-19 vaccine.

CDR3 bases: TGCAGCGCGTTCGGAGCGGGTAATACAGATACGCAGTATTTT. It codes for CSAFGAGNTDTQYF. V and J are TRBV29-1 and TRBJ2-3; D is perhaps TRBD2 (6 bases). Per germline, CDR1 SQVTM and CDR2 ANQGSEA. The CDR3 totals 14 residues. V was pared by 7 bases and J by 3 bases, with 17 bases between.

This sequence joins TRBV6-5 and TRBJ1-1; D may be TRBD1 (5 bases). The germline gives CDR1 MNHEY, CDR2 SVGAGI. The CDR3 is made up of 13 amino acids. Between the trimmed V and J ends, which lost 2 bases and 3 bases, there was a span of 7 bases. The CDR3 nucleotides read TGTGCCAGCAGTTACGCCAGGGACACTGAAGCTTTCTTT. Its translation: CASSYARDTEAFF.

CDR3 sequence: CASSLGGGQGIYGYTF. DNA for the CDR3: TGTGCCAGCAGCTTGGGGGGAGGACAGGGAATCTATGGCTACACCTTC. The J gene is TRBJ1-2, the V gene TRBV5-4; 8 positions match TRBD1. Per the germline V gene, CDR1 is SGHNT and CDR2 is YYREEE (reference sequence). The CDR3 is 16 residues long. The ends lost 0 bases at V and 4 bases at J; junction bases unmatched: 8.

The chain uses TRBV3-1 (or the pseudogene TRBV3-2) and TRBJ2-7; the match to TRBD2 covers 9 bases. Per germline, CDR1 LGHDT and CDR2 YNNKEL (reference sequence). The V segment lost 3 bases and the J segment 1 base; nucleotides outside the gene matches: 4. The CDR3 loop spans 15 amino acids. This CDR3 reads CASSQWRGGSYEQYF. CDR3 coding DNA: TGTGCCAGCAGCCAGTGGCGGGGGGGATCCTACGAGCAGTACTTC.

The J gene is TRBJ2-3, the V gene TRBV29-1; tentative D call: TRBD2 (6 bases). Trimming shortened V by 4 bases and J by 5 bases, and 13 bases separated the two germline ends. The germline gives CDR1 SQVTM, CDR2 ANQGSEA. The CDR3 covers 13 residues. CDR3 in DNA: TGCAGCGTTGTGGGTGGGGGGAGAGATACGCAGTATTTT. Protein sequence: CSVVGGGRDTQYF.

This sequence joins TRBV28 and TRBJ1-2; D is unresolved. CDR3 length equals 9 residues. Between the trimmed V and J ends, which lost 10 bases and 6 bases, there was a span of 6 bases. Germline V gene sequence: CDR1 MDHEN, CDR2 SYDVKM. The CDR3 loop is CATENGYTF. CDR3 nucleotide sequence: TGTGCCACAGAGAATGGCTACACCTTC.

This clone turned up a few times. V usage is TRBV7-9 and J usage is TRBJ1-1; TRBD1 matches 7 bases. The length of the CDR3 is 15 residues. After removal of 5 bases from V and 2 bases from J, the junction contained 8 bases not matched to a gene. Germline V gives CDR1 SEHNR, CDR2 FQNEAQ (reference sequence). The CDR3 spells CASSPSGQINTEAFF. The CDR3 coding sequence is TGTGCCAGCAGCCCTTCGGGACAGATAAACACTGAAGCTTTCTTT. Full variable domain (rest looked up from reference TRBV7-9 and TRBJ1-1): DTGVSQNPRHKITKRGQNVTFRCDPISEHNRLYWYRQTLGQGPEFLTYFQNEAQLEKSRLLSDRFSAERPKGSFSTLEIQRTEQGDSAMYLCASSPSGQINTEAFFGQGTRLTVV.

This chain uses TRBV5-1 with TRBJ1-5; TRBD1 matches 7 bases. The CDR3 runs to 15 residues. V gave up 0 bases and J gave up 4 bases; unmatched junction bases: 4. In germline, CDR1 is SGHRS, CDR2 YFSETQ. The CDR3 DNA sequence: TGCGCCAGCAGCTTGGCCGGGACAGTAAATCAGCCCCAGCATTTT. This codes for CASSLAGTVNQPQHF.

The rearrangement joins TRBV11-2 to TRBJ1-1; D call uncertain. V was shortened by 3 bases and J by 6 bases, with 20 bases between the two germline ends. The CDR3 contains 16 residues. CDR1 is SGHAT and CDR2 is FQNNGV in the germline V gene. DNA of the CDR3: TGTGCCAGCAGCTTTACGAGACAATCGAGGGTACCTGAAGCTTTCTTT. It codes for CASSFTRQSRVPEAFF. Full variable domain (outside the CDR3, taken from reference TRBV11-2 and TRBJ1-1): EAGVAQSPRYKIIEKRQSVAFWCNPISGHATLYWYQQILGQGPKLLIQFQNNGVVDDSQLPKDRFSAERLKGVDSTLKIQPAKLEDSAVYLCASSFTRQSRVPEAFFGQGTRLTVV.

The rearrangement joins TRBV11-3 to TRBJ2-1; TRBD2 aligns across 9 bases. CDR3 length equals 16 residues. CDR1 is SGHNT, CDR2 YENEEA, per germline. Trimming cost V 1 base and J 5 bases; bases outside gene matches: 6. The CDR3, as DNA: TGTGCCAGCAGCTTAGTAGAGCGGGAGGCAAACAATGAGCAGTTCTTC. It specifies CASSLVEREANNEQFF.

The rearrangement joins TRBV12-3 or TRBV12-4 to TRBJ1-4; D ambiguous. V lost 3 bases and J lost 6, with 5 bases in between. The CDR3 contains 12 residues. CDR3: CASSFLDEKLFF. The DNA of the CDR3 is TGTGCCAGCAGTTTCTTGGATGAAAAACTGTTTTTT.

This clone occurred a few times. CDR3 protein: CASIGGYEQYV. CDR3 DNA sequence: TGTGCCAGCATTGGGGGTTACGAGCAGTACGTC. V usage is TRBV2 and J usage is TRBJ2-7, with D possibly called TRBD1 or TRBD2 (5 bases each). The length of the CDR3 is 11 residues. Germline CDR1 SNHLY, CDR2 FYNNEI. V dropped 7 bases and J dropped 4 bases, with 8 bases sitting between them.

V and J are TRBV2 and TRBJ2-3; maybe TRBD1 (6 bases). Germline-derived CDR1 and CDR2 are SNHLY and FYNNEI. This CDR3 has 12 residues. V was shortened by 6 bases and J by 10 bases, with 14 bases between the two germline ends. In DNA, the CDR3 is TGTGCCAGCAGCCCCCAGGGGATATCGCAGTATTTT. Encoded protein: CASSPQGISQYF.

A single count supports this clone. The chain uses TRBV6-6 and TRBJ1-5; D remains unclear. Germline values: CDR1 MNHNY, CDR2 SVGAGI (reference sequence). This CDR3 has 16 residues. V lost 2 bases, J lost 4 bases, and 15 bases lay in between. The CDR3 coding sequence is TGTGCCAGCAGTTACCCCTCGGGAGGGAGAAATCAGCCCCAGCATTTT. Translating gives CASSYPSGGRNQPQHF.

V and J are TRBV6-5 and TRBJ2-5; D may be TRBD1 or TRBD2 (5 bases each). Germline lookup yields CDR1 MNHEY and CDR2 SVGAGI. V dropped 7 bases and J dropped 2 bases, with 14 bases sitting between them. The CDR3 loop spans 14 amino acids. The CDR3 DNA reads as TGTGCCAGCAACCCGGGGCCCTATCAAGAGACCCAGTACTTC. It yields the protein CASNPGPYQETQYF.

This chain connects TRBV20-1 to TRBJ2-5; TRBD2 agrees at 9 bases. The CDR3 contains 14 residues. The V gene end was trimmed by 3 bases and the J gene end by 6 bases; junction bases not matched to a gene: 8. From germline, CDR1 is DFQATT and CDR2 SNEGSKA (reference sequence). CDR3: CSASLAGGLKTQYF. Here the CDR3 DNA reads TGCAGTGCTAGTCTGGCGGGAGGGCTCAAGACCCAGTACTTC.

J is TRBJ2-7 and V is TRBV6-6; possibly TRBD2 for D (5 bases). Trimming took 0 bases from V and 2 from J, leaving 8 bases between them. The CDR3 is made up of 14 amino acids. Per germline, CDR1 MNHNY and CDR2 SVGAGI (reference sequence). For the CDR3, the DNA is TGTGCCAGCAGTTACTCGCCCGGGACCTACGAGCAGTACTTC. Translated, it gives CASSYSPGTYEQYF.

The chain carries TRBV28 and TRBJ1-1; TRBD1 agrees at 11 bases. V trimming: 6 bases; J trimming: 6 bases; junction bases outside the gene matches: 9. Germline V gene sequence: CDR1 MDHEN, CDR2 SYDVKM. The length of the CDR3 is 15 residues. The CDR3 spells CASSRRDRGVPEAFF. The CDR3 DNA reads as TGTGCCAGCAGCCGCCGGGACAGGGGGGTACCTGAAGCTTTCTTT.

The rearrangement joins TRBV9 to TRBJ2-7; D is perhaps TRBD2 (7 bases). The CDR3 runs 20 residues. Germline CDR1 reads SGDLS; CDR2 reads YYNGEE. V dropped 3 bases and J dropped 0 bases, with 28 bases sitting between them. In DNA, the CDR3 is TGTGCCAGCAGCGCTGAAACGGGACTAAAGGTGGAAGGGGGCTCCTACGAGCAGTACGTC. Its translation: CASSAETGLKVEGGSYEQYV.

The rearrangement uses TRBV27 and TRBJ2-3, with a weak D call TRBD1 (5 bases). The CDR3 length is 14 residues. Germline CDR1 is MNHEY and CDR2 is SMNVEV (reference sequence). The ends were cut back, 2 bases at V and 5 bases at J, with 11 bases in the middle. CDR3 in DNA: TGTGCCAGCAGTTTAAGGGGCGTGGGAGATACGCAGTATTTT. It codes for CASSLRGVGDTQYF.